These T cell receptor beta chains were read from a single sample in a study of neurological immune-mediated disorders. A single record per CDR3 protein comes from TCRdb applying MiXCR to the 5' RACE reads. This table has about 30,000 distinct CDR3 sequences, about an eighth appearing once. The sequenced sample was PBMCs. The source of these receptors is a woman aged 60-75 years in good health. Each CDR3 is given with its conserved first and last residue. D genes are given only for firm matches. A row's size may be missing; if present it is once, few, many or a size class.

V	length	D	size	J	DNA	CDR3
TRBV10-3	13	-	many	TRBJ1-4	TGTGCCATCAGCTCAGGTTTTAATGAAAAACTGTTTTTT	CAISSGFNEKLFF
TRBV20-1	12	TRBD1	many	TRBJ1-2	TGCAGTGCCCGGGACAGGCCTTATGGCTACACCTTC	CSARDRPYGYTF
TRBV20-1	17	TRBD2	many	TRBJ2-3	TGCAGTGCTAGAGACTTACTAGCGGGGGGGCGAGGAGATACGCAGTATTTT	CSARDLLAGGRGDTQYF
TRBV7-9	14	-	many	TRBJ1-6	TGTGCCAGCAGCTTTTATCAACGGGATTCACCCCTCCACTTT	CASSFYQRDSPLHF
TRBV29-1	15	TRBD1	-	TRBJ2-1	TGCAGCGGGGTAAAGGGACAGGGGGCATCCAATGAGCAGTTCTTC	CSGVKGQGASNEQFF
TRBV7-8	17	TRBD1	-	TRBJ2-6	TGTGCCAGCAGCCCTCGGACAGGGGCCTCTGGGGCCAACGTCCCGACTTTC	CASSPRTGASGANVPTF
TRBV27	16	TRBD1	-	TRBJ1-1	TGTGCCAGCAGTCCGGCGACAGGGACAAGGAACACTGAAGCTTTCTTT	CASSPATGTRNTEAFF
TRBV5-5	11	-	few	TRBJ1-1	TGTGCCAGCAGCTTATCGGTCGAAGCTTTCTTT	CASSLSVEAFF
TRBV3-1	14	TRBD1	-	TRBJ1-5	TGTGCCAGCAGCCGAGGGACAGGGGTTCAGCCCCAGCATTTT	CASSRGTGVQPQHF
TRBV27	12	-	many	TRBJ1-1	TGTGCCAGCAGTCGAGCAGGAACTGAAGCTTTCTTT	CASSRAGTEAFF
TRBV10-3	14	-	many	TRBJ2-1	TGTGCCATCAGTGAGTCAGTAGTTAGCAATGAGCAGTTCTTC	CAISESVVSNEQFF
TRBV10-3	11	-	many	TRBJ1-1	TGTGCCATCAGTGGGCAATCTGAAGCTTTCTTT	CAISGQSEAFF
TRBV5-1	15	TRBD1	many	TRBJ1-1	TGCGCCAGCAGCCTGGGACAGGGGGGTCGCACTGAAGCTTTCTTT	CASSLGQGGRTEAFF
TRBV10-1	12	-	-	TRBJ2-1	TGCGCCAGCATTGAGAGGGGGGCCGAACAGTTCTTC	CASIERGAEQFF
TRBV19	15	-	many	TRBJ1-3	TGTGCCAGTACCACCCATACGGTGAGGGGAAACACCATATATTTT	CASTTHTVRGNTIYF
TRBV12-3/TRBV12-4	15	TRBD2	many	TRBJ2-2	TGTGCCAGCAGACGTAGCGGGGGGGCGGTCGGGGAGCTGTTTTTT	CASRRSGGAVGELFF
TRBV3-1	15	-	many	TRBJ1-1	TGTGCCAGCAGCCCATCTGGGTGGGTGAACACTGAAGCTTTCTTT	CASSPSGWVNTEAFF
TRBV29-1	13	TRBD1	many	TRBJ2-2	TGCAGCGCCGGGACAGGGGGTACCGGGGAGCTGTTTTTT	CSAGTGGTGELFF
TRBV15	15	-	many	TRBJ1-4	TGTGCCACCAGCAGAGACAGGACAGACAATGAAAAACTGTTTTTT	CATSRDRTDNEKLFF
TRBV5-1	15	TRBD2	many	TRBJ2-5	TGCGCCAGCAGCTTGGAGCTAGCGGGGGAAGAGACCCAGTACTTC	CASSLELAGEETQYF
TRBV6-2/TRBV6-3	14	TRBD1	many	TRBJ2-7	TGTGCCAGCAGTCTCCCGGGACAGAGCTACGAGCAGTACTTC	CASSLPGQSYEQYF
TRBV11-2	13	-	many	TRBJ1-2	TGTGCCAGCAGCCCGCTATCTAACTATGGCTACACCTTC	CASSPLSNYGYTF
TRBV5-1	16	TRBD1	many	TRBJ2-5	TGCGCCAGCAGCTTGGGGGACAGGGGGCGTCGGGAGACCCAGTACTTC	CASSLGDRGRRETQYF
TRBV5-6	17	-	many	TRBJ2-3	TGTGCCAGCAGCTTCCCAGTGACCCTTACTAGCACAGATACGCAGTATTTT	CASSFPVTLTSTDTQYF
TRBV10-3	16	-	many	TRBJ2-3	TGTGCCACCAGGGATTCTATGACTGGGCGGACAGATACGCAGTATTTT	CATRDSMTGRTDTQYF
TRBV10-3	18	-	many	TRBJ2-7	TGTGCCATCAGGCCCTCTGGAGGAGGGGGAATCTTGTCCGGCGAGCAGTACTTC	CAIRPSGGGGILSGEQYF
TRBV20-1	14	-	many	TRBJ1-3	TGCAGTGCTAGTCAAGGTCCTTCTGGAAACACCATATATTTT	CSASQGPSGNTIYF
TRBV11-2	17	-	many	TRBJ2-2	TGTGCCAGCAGGCCGATCCCCAGGACCCCGAACACCGGGGAGCTGTTTTTT	CASRPIPRTPNTGELFF
TRBV7-2	13	-	many	TRBJ1-1	TGTGCCAGCAGCGTCGACAGGAACGCTGAAGCTTTCTTT	CASSVDRNAEAFF
TRBV5-1	15	-	many	TRBJ2-5	TGCGCCAGCAGCCCGCTCACAGGGAAAGTCGAGACCCAGTACTTC	CASSPLTGKVETQYF
TRBV12-3/TRBV12-4	14	-	many	TRBJ2-7	TGTGCCAGCAGCGCGCAGGGGGGGTCCTACGAGCAGTACTTC	CASSAQGGSYEQYF
TRBV5-1	12	-	many	TRBJ2-2	TGCGCCAGCAGCGCTAGAGGCAGGGAGCTGTTTTTT	CASSARGRELFF
TRBV7-2	14	TRBD1	-	TRBJ2-7	TGTGCCAGCAGCCCCGACAGGGGCTCCTACGAGCAGTACTTC	CASSPDRGSYEQYF
TRBV4-3	16	TRBD2	many	TRBJ2-1	TGCGCCAGCAGCCCCCGGGGGGGGGGCTCCTACAATGAGCAGTTCTTC	CASSPRGGGSYNEQFF
TRBV9	14	-	-	TRBJ1-6	TGTGCCAGCAGCCCCACCGGGCTCGGTTCATCCCTCCACTTT	CASSPTGLGSSLHF
TRBV12-3/TRBV12-4	15	TRBD2	many	TRBJ2-1	TGTGCCAGCAGTCAGGGACTAGCGGGGTACAATGAGCAGTTCTTC	CASSQGLAGYNEQFF
TRBV2	13	-	many	TRBJ1-1	TGTGCCAGCTGGGGACCCACGAGGACTGAAGCTTTCTTT	CASWGPTRTEAFF
TRBV28	10	TRBD2	many	TRBJ2-5	TGCGGACTAGCGGGTGTGACCCAGTACTTC	CGLAGVTQYF
TRBV5-1	13	-	many	TRBJ2-7	TGCGCCAGCAGGGTGGACAGCGCCTACGAGCAGTACTTC	CASRVDSAYEQYF
TRBV3-1	15	TRBD2	once	TRBJ2-1	TGTGCCAGCAGCCTGACTAGCGGGGGCTACAATGATCATTTCTTC	CASSLTSGGYNDHFF
TRBV29-1	14	-	many	TRBJ1-6	TGCAGCGTACTGACGGGGACGCATAATTCACCCCTCCACTTT	CSVLTGTHNSPLHF
TRBV5-1	15	-	many	TRBJ1-1	TGCGCCAGCAGCGTCGGGACTTTCCGGGGCACTGAAGCTTTCTTT	CASSVGTFRGTEAFF
TRBV11-2	14	TRBD2	many	TRBJ2-1	TGTGCCAGCAGCCCCAAGATAGCGGGTCATGAGCAGTTCTTC	CASSPKIAGHEQFF
TRBV15	16	-	many	TRBJ2-2	TGTGCCACCAGCAGAGATCCGCGGAACCCGTCCGGGGAGCTGTTTTTT	CATSRDPRNPSGELFF
TRBV20-1	14	TRBD2	many	TRBJ2-1	TGCAGTGCTAGACGGGGGGGTTCCCACAATGAGCAGTTCTTC	CSARRGGSHNEQFF
TRBV12-3/TRBV12-4	14	-	many	TRBJ1-5	TGTGCCAGCAGTTTCGGCAGGGACAATCAGCCCCAGCATTTT	CASSFGRDNQPQHF
TRBV5-1	14	TRBD2	many	TRBJ2-3	TGCGCCAGCAGCCTGAAGACTAGCGGGGATACGCAGTATTTT	CASSLKTSGDTQYF
TRBV3-1	17	TRBD1	few	TRBJ2-5	TGTGCCAGCAGCCGATCTATTGGACAGGGGGCAAAAGAGACCCAGTACTTC	CASSRSIGQGAKETQYF
TRBV7-2	13	-	-	TRBJ1-2	TGTGCCAGCAGCTTAGGACAGAGGGTCGGCCACACCTTC	CASSLGQRVGHTF
TRBV18	14	-	many	TRBJ2-7	TGTGCCAGCTCACCGGGAAGGAGCTCCTACGAGCAGTACTTC	CASSPGRSSYEQYF
TRBV20-1	13	-	many	TRBJ2-7	TGCAGTGGGGGGGGCCCTGTAAGGTACGAGCAGTACTTC	CSGGGPVRYEQYF
TRBV6-1	15	TRBD2	many	TRBJ2-2	TGTGCCAGCAGTGCCACTAGCGGGGGGGCCTGGGAGCTGTTTTTT	CASSATSGGAWELFF
TRBV5-1	15	TRBD2	many	TRBJ2-2	TGCGCCAGCGGACCCGGGACTAGTAACACCGGGGAGCTGTTTTTT	CASGPGTSNTGELFF
TRBV7-9	13	-	many	TRBJ1-2	TGTGCCAGCAGCTTCGGGTTTACCTATGGCTACACCTTC	CASSFGFTYGYTF
TRBV28	13	-	many	TRBJ1-5	TGTGCCAGCACAGGGACGCGAGGTCAGCCCCAGCATTTT	CASTGTRGQPQHF
TRBV7-2	14	TRBD1	many	TRBJ1-6	TGTGCCAGCAGCCGGGGACAGCTCTATTCACCCCTCCACTTT	CASSRGQLYSPLHF
TRBV28	13	-	many	TRBJ1-1	TGTGCCAGCAGGCAACAGGGGAACACTGAAGCTTTCTTT	CASRQQGNTEAFF